Listed below are T cell receptor beta chains from one sample, sequenced in a study of T cell responses to AZD1222 COVID-19 vaccine. TCRdb's copy holds only in-frame clones and misses some; the assay was immunoSEQ multiplex PCR. The sample includes around 30,000 clones, 90% to 95% of them seen just once. The sequences come from peripheral blood, collected on day 0 of AZD1222 vaccination. These receptors all come from an adult in good health. Both conserved end residues are part of each CDR3. D genes are given only for firm matches. Size tells how often a clone was seen (once, few, many) or the class of an expanded clone, and some rows leave it out.

TRBJ2-3	TRBV6-1	-	once	CASSQADTQYF	TGTGCCAGCAGTCAAGCGGATACGCAGTATTTT
TRBJ1-4	TRBV6-5	-	once	CASRFSLPNEKLFF	TGTGCCAGCAGATTCAGCCTTCCTAATGAAAAACTGTTTTTT
TRBJ2-7	TRBV6-5	TRBD2	-	CASRQFSGDYEQYF	TGTGCCAGCAGGCAGTTTAGCGGGGACTACGAGCAGTACTTC
TRBJ1-1	TRBV6-2/TRBV6-3	-	-	CASSYGGVYSEAFF	TGTGCCAGCAGTTACGGTGGGGTGTATAGTGAAGCTTTCTTT
TRBJ1-4	TRBV5-1	-	-	CASSLGQIGEKLFF	TGCGCCAGCAGCTTGGGGCAGATAGGGGAAAAACTGTTTTTT
TRBJ1-5	TRBV11-2	-	few	CASSSNPLWAGRGQPQHF	TGTGCCAGCAGCTCCAACCCACTTTGGGCCGGGCGGGGGCAGCCCCAGCATTTT
TRBJ1-2	TRBV11-2	TRBD1	-	CASSLLTGGDYGYTF	TGTGCCAGCAGCCTTTTGACAGGGGGCGACTATGGCTACACCTTC
TRBJ1-4	TRBV19	TRBD1	-	CASSSPRTGGGEKLFF	TGTGCCAGTAGTAGCCCGCGGACAGGGGGAGGTGAAAAACTGTTTTTT
TRBJ2-2	TRBV7-9	-	-	CASSFIRLGGELFF	TGTGCCAGCAGCTTTATCCGGTTGGGCGGGGAGCTGTTTTTT
TRBJ1-3	TRBV6-5	-	-	CASSTSQRGGNTIYF	TGTGCCAGCAGTACAAGTCAGCGGGGTGGAAACACCATATATTTT
TRBJ1-1	TRBV12-2	-	-	CASRLDFRVDPEAFF	TGTGCAAGTCGCTTAGATTTCAGGGTTGACCCTGAAGCTTTCTTT
TRBJ1-2	TRBV29-1	-	-	CSVSAQGYGYTF	TGCAGCGTCTCTGCGCAGGGCTATGGCTACACCTTC
TRBJ2-4	TRBV4-2	TRBD2	-	CASSQELAGGPRNIQYF	TGTGCCAGCAGCCAAGAACTAGCGGGGGGGCCGAGAAACATTCAGTACTTC
TRBJ1-3	TRBV29-1	-	once	CSARQGNTIYF	TGCAGCGCTAGACAAGGAAACACCATATATTTT
TRBJ1-1	TRBV6-5	-	-	CATQDITGNTEAFF	TGTGCCACCCAGGATATAACAGGGAACACTGAAGCTTTCTTT
TRBJ1-6	TRBV3-1/TRBV3-2	-	-	CASSQGRGSPLHF	TGTGCCAGCAGCCAAGGAAGGGGTTCACCCCTCCACTTT
TRBJ1-2	TRBV9	-	few	CASSVSNYGYTF	TGTGCCAGCAGCGTCTCGAACTATGGCTACACCTTC
TRBJ2-5	TRBV14	TRBD2	-	CASSRGTSGRVQETQYF	TGTGCCAGCAGCCGCGGGACTAGCGGGAGGGTCCAAGAGACCCAGTACTTC
TRBJ1-5	TRBV11-2	TRBD1	-	CASSPDRDLGQPQHF	TGTGCCAGCAGCCCCGACAGGGATTTAGGACAGCCCCAGCATTTT
TRBJ2-3	TRBV9	-	-	CASSVGRQEADTQYF	TGTGCCAGCAGCGTCGGGAGACAGGAGGCCGATACGCAGTATTTT
TRBJ1-2	TRBV5-1	-	-	CASSLDNTNYGYTF	TGCGCCAGCAGCTTGGATAACACTAACTATGGCTACACCTTC
TRBJ2-7	TRBV29-1	TRBD1	-	CSCTGTGSYEQYF	TGCAGCTGTACCGGGACAGGATCCTACGAGCAGTACTTC
TRBJ1-2	TRBV2	-	-	CASSEDRAGYGYTF	TGTGCCAGCAGTGAAGATAGGGCGGGATATGGCTACACCTTC
TRBJ1-2	TRBV10-3	-	once	CAISESRDQVGAYTF	TGTGCCATCAGTGAGTCGCGCGACCAGGTCGGAGCCTACACCTTC
TRBJ1-2	TRBV6-6	-	-	CASSYRRLVGGGYTF	TGTGCCAGCAGTTACCGACGGTTAGTCGGCGGTGGCTACACCTTC
TRBJ1-1	TRBV15	-	once	CATSSLVTRTTNTEAFF	TGTGCCACCAGCTCTCTTGTAACCCGGACGACGAACACTGAAGCTTTCTTT
TRBJ1-3	TRBV21-1	-	-	CASSKEQGVTSGNTIYF	TGTGCCAGCAGCAAGGAGCAGGGGGTAACCTCTGGAAACACCATATATTTT
TRBJ1-2	TRBV5-1	-	-	CASSLDSSNYGYTF	TGCGCCAGCAGCTTGGACAGCTCTAACTATGGCTACACCTTC
TRBJ1-1	TRBV6-5	-	-	CASSLQGLITEAFF	TGTGCCAGCAGTCTACAGGGATTGATTACTGAAGCTTTCTTT
TRBJ1-6	TRBV4-3	-	-	CASSQETGQPSPLHF	TGCGCCAGCAGCCAAGAGACCGGACAGCCTTCACCCCTCCACTTT